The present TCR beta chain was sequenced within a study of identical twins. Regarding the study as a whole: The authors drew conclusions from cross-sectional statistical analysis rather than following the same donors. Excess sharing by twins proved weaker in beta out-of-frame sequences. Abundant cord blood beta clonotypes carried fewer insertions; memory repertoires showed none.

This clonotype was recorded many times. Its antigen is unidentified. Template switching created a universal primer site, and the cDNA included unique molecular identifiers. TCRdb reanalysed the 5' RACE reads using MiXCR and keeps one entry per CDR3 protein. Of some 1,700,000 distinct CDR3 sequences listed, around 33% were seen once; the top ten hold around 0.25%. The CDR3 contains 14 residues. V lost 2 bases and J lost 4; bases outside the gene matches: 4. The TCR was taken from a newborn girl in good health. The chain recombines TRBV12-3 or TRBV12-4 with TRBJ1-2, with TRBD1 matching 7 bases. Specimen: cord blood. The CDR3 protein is CASSLSSGGYGYTF. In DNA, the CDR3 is TGTGCCAGCAGTTTATCCTCAGGGGGCTATGGCTACACCTTC.